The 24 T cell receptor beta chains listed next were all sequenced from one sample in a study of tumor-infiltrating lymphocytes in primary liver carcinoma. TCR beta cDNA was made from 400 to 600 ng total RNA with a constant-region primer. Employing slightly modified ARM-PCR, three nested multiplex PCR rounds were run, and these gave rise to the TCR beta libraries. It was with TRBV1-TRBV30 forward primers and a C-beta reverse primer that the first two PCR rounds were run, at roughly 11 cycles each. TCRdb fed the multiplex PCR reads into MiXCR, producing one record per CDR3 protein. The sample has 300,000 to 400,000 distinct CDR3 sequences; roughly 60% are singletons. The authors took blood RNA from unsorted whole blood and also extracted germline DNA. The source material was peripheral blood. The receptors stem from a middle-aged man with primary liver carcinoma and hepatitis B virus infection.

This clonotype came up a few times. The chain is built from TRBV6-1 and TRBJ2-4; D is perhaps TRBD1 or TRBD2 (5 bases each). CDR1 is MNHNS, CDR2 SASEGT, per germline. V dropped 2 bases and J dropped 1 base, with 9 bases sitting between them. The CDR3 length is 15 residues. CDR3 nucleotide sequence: TGTGCCAGCAGTGAAATTTGGGGGGCCAAAAACATTCAGTACTTC. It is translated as CASSEIWGAKNIQYF.

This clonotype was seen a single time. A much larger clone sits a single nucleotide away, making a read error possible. DNA of the CDR3: TGTGTCAGCAGCTTGGACAGGGGAAACTACAATGAGCAGTTCTTC. Protein: CVSSLDRGNYNEQFF. This rearrangement joins TRBV5-4 to TRBJ2-1, with 9 positions matching TRBD1. The germline CDR1 and CDR2 sequences are SGHNT and YYREEE (reference sequence). The CDR3 is 15 residues long.

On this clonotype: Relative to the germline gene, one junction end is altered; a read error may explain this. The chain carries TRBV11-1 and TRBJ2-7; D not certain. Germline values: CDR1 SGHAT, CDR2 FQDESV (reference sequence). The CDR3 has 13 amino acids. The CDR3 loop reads CASSFFRSYDQYF. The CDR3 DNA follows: TGTGCCAGCAGCTTCTTCAGGAGCTACGATCAGTACTTC. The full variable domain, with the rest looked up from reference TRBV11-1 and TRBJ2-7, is EAEVAQSPRYKITEKSQAVAFWCDPISGHATLYWYRQILGQGPELLVQFQDESVVDDSQLPKDRFSAERLKGVDSTLKIQPAELGDSAMYLCASSFFRSYDQYFGPGTRLTVT.

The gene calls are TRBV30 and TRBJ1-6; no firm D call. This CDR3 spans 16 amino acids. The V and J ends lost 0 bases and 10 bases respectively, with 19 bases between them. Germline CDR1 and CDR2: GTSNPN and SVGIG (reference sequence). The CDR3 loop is CAWSVLGGIAQSPLHF. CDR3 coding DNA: TGTGCCTGGAGTGTACTCGGAGGAATCGCCCAATCACCCCTCCACTTT.

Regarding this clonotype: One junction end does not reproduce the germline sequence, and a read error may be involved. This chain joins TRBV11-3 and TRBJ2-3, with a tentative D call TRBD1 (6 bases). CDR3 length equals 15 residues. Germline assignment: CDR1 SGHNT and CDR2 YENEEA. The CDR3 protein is CASSLGETGPDAQYF. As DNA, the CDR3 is TGTGCCAGCAGCTTAGGGGAGACAGGCCCAGATGCGCAGTATTTT.

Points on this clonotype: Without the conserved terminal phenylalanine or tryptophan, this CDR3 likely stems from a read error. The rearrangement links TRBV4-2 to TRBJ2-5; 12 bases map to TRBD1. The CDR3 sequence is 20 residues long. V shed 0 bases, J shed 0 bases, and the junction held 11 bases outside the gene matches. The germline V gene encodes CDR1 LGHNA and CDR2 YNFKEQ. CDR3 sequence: CASSQEFGTGGAGYQETQYL. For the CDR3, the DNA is TGTGCCAGCAGCCAAGAGTTTGGGACAGGGGGCGCCGGGTACCAAGAGACCCAGTACCTC.

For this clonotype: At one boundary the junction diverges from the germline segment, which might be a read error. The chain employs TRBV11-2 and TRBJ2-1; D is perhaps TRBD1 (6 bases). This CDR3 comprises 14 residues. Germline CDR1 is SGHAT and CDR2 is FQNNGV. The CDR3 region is CANSPDRHHNEQFF. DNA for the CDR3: TGTGCCAACAGCCCCGACAGGCATCACAATGAACAGTTCTTC.

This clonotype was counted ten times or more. Here the CDR3 reads CAWRATSGRASEQFF. CDR3 DNA: TGTGCCTGGAGGGCAACTAGCGGGAGGGCCAGTGAGCAGTTCTTC. This chain uses TRBV30 with TRBJ2-1; 13 positions agree with TRBD2. CDR1 and CDR2 (germline): GTSNPN, SVGIG (reference sequence). V lost 3 bases, J lost 9 bases, and 8 bases stayed unmatched. This CDR3 contains 15 residues.

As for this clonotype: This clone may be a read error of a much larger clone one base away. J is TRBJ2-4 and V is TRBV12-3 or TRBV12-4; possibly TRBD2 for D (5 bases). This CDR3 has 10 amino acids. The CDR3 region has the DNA TGTGACGCTGCAACCGAGGGACAGTACTTC. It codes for CDAATEGQYF.

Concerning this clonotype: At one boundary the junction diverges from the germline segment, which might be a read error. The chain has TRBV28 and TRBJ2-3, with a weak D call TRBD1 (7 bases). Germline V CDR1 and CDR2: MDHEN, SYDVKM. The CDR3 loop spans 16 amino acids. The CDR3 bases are TGTGCCAGCAGTGCCGGGACTCAGGGGGGCACAGATACGCGGTATTTT. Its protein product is CASSAGTQGGTDTRYF. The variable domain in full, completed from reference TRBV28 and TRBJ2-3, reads DVKVTQSSRYLVKRTGEKVFLECVQDMDHENMFWYRQDPGLGLRLIYFSYDVKMKEKGDIPEGYSVSREKKERFSLILESASTNQTSMYLCASSAGTQGGTDTRYFGPGTRLTVL.

The CDR3 spells CASSILVGTERVQYF. Written as DNA, the CDR3 is TGTGCCAGCAGTATCCTCGTTGGTACGGAGAGGGTCCAGTACTTC. The chain couples TRBV11-2 to TRBJ2-5; tentatively, D is TRBD2 (5 bases). V gave up 6 bases and J gave up 10 bases, with 24 bases separating them. Germline CDR1 is SGHAT and CDR2 is FQNNGV. The length of the CDR3 is 15 residues. The full variable domain, completed using reference TRBV11-2 and TRBJ2-5, is EAGVAQSPRYKIIEKRQSVAFWCNPISGHATLYWYQQILGQGPKLLIQFQNNGVVDDSQLPKDRFSAERLKGVDSTLKIQPAKLEDSAVYLCASSILVGTERVQYFGPGTRLLVL.

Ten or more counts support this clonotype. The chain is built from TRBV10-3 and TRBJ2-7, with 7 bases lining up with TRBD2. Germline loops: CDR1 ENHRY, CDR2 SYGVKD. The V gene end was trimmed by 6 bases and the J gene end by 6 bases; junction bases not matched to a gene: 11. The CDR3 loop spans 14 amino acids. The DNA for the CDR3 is TGTGCCATCAGGCCTAGCGGACAAAGGGGCGAGCAGTACTTC. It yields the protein CAIRPSGQRGEQYF.

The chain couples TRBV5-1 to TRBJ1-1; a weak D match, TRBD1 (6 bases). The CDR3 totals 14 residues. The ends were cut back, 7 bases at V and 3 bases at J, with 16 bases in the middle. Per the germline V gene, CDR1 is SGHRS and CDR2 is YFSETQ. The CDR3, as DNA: TGCGCCAGCGGCGTAGGGGGGCGCGACACTGAAGCTTTCTTT. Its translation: CASGVGGRDTEAFF.

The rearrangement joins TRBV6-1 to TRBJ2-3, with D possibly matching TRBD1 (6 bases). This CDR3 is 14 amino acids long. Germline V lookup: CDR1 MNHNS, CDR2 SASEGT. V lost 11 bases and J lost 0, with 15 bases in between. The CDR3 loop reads CAVYRDVSTDTQYF. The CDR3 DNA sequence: TGTGCCGTATACAGGGACGTTAGCACAGATACGCAGTATTTT.

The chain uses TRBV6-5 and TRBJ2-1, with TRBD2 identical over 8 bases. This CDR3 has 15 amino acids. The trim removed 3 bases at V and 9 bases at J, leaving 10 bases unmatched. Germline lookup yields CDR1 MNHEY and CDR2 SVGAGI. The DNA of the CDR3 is TGTGCCAGCAGTTATGCGGGGGGTAATGGGAGTGAGCAGTTCTTC. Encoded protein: CASSYAGGNGSEQFF.

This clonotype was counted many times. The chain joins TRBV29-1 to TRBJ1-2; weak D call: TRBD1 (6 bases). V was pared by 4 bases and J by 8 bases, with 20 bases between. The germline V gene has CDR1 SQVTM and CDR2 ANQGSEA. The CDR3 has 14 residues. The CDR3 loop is CSVAGTQGKEGYTF. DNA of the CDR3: TGCAGCGTTGCCGGGACACAAGGGAAGGAGGGCTACACCTTC. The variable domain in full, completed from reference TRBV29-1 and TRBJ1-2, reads SAVISQKPSRDICQRGTSLTIQCQVDSQVTMMFWYRQQPGQSLTLIATANQGSEATYESGFVIDKFPISRPNLTFSTLTVSNMSPEDSSIYLCSVAGTQGKEGYTFGSGTRLTVV.

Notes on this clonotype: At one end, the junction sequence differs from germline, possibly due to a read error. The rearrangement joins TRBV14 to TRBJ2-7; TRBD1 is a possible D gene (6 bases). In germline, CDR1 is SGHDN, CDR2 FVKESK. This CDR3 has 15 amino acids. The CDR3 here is CAGSQALMGAAEQYF. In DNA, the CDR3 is TGTGCCGGCAGCCAAGCCCTAATGGGGGCCGCCGAGCAGTACTTC.

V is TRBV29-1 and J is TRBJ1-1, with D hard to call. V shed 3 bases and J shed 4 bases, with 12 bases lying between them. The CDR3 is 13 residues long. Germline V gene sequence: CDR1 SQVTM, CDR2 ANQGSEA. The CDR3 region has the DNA TGCAGCGTTGACAGGAGAGGGAGCACTGAAGCTTTCTTT. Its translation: CSVDRRGSTEAFF.

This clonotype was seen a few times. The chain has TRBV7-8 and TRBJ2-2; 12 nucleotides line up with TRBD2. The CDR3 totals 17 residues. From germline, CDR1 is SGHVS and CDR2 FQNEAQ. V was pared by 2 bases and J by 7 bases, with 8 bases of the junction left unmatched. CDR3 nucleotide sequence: TGTGCCAGCAGCTTATGGCTAGCGGGAGGGCCTGACGGGGAGCTGTTTTTT. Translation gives CASSLWLAGGPDGELFF. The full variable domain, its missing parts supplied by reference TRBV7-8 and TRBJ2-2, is GAGVSQSPRYKVAKRGQDVALRCDPISGHVSLFWYQQALGQGPEFLTYFQNEAQLDKSGLPSDRFFAERPEGSVSTLKIQRTQQEDSAVYLCASSLWLAGGPDGELFFGEGSRLTVL.

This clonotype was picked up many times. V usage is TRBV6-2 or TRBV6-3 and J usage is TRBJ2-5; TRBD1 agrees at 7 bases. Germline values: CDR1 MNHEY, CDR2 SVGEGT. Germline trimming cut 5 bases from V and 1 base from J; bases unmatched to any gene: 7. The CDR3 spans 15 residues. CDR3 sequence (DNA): TGTGCCAGCAGTGCCCCGACAGGGACCCAAGAGACCCAGTACTTC. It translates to CASSAPTGTQETQYF.

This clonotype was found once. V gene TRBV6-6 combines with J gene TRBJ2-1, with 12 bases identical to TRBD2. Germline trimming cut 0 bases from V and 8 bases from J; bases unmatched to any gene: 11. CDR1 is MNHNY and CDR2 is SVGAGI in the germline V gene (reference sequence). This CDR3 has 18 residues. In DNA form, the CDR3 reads TGTGCCAGCAGTTACTCTTCTACCGGGACTAGCGGGCTAGATGAGCAGTTCTTC. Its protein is CASSYSSTGTSGLDEQFF.

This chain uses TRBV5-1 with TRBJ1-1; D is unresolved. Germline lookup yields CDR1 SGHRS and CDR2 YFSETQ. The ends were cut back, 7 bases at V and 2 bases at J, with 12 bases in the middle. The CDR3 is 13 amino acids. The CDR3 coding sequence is TGCGCCAGCGCTTATCGGGGAAACACTGAAGCTTTCTTT. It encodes CASAYRGNTEAFF.

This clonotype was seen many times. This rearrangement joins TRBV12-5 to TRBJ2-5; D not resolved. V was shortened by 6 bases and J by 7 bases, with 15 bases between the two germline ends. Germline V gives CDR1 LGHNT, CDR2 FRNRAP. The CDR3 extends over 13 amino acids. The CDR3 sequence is CASGLIGVGTQYF. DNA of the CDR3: TGTGCTAGTGGCCTCATTGGTGTCGGGACCCAGTACTTC.

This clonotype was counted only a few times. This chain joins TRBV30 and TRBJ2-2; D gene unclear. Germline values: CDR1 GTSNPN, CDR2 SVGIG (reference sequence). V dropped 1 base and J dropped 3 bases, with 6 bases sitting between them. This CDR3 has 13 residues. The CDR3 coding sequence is TGTGCCTGGAGTGGCCAATACACCGGGGAGCTGTTTTTT. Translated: CAWSGQYTGELFF.